This TCR beta chain was captured in a study of blood T cells in healthy people across ages. The CDR3 is 16 amino acids. Germline V gene data show CDR1 as SGHDN and CDR2 as FVKESK. Deletions cut 4 bases from V and 4 bases from J, with 19 bases between. Through a sample-barcoded 5' primer and a J-beta primer mix, a second PCR was run for about 6 to 11 cycles. Each CDR3 protein is one row after TCRdb ran MiXCR on the 5' RACE reads. The repertoire holds roughly 1,000,000 distinct CDR3 sequences, 20% to 25% seen once, with approximately 0.7% in the top ten. This clonotype was counted a few times. What it binds is not known. Whole-study findings and limits: It was held that the diversity estimates obtained from one million T cells were underestimates.

The sample was also linked to a second study, of T cells of mothers and their children. From that report: Versus unrelated pairs, overlap was slightly higher in related mother-child pairs, without reaching significance.

The clonotype comes from a girl aged 2-10 years in good health. The sequenced sample was blood. The chain is built from TRBV14 and TRBJ2-5; D unresolved. CDR3 sequence reads: CASSLSYTRTRETQYF. Here the CDR3 DNA reads TGTGCCAGCAGCCTTTCCTACACGAGGACCAGAGAGACCCAGTACTTC.